These T cell receptor beta chains were read from a single sample in a study of shared clonotypes between healthy human individuals. Clones were sequenced by immunoSEQ multiplex PCR, and TCRdb holds only the in-frame ones, with some missing. The sample contains roughly 2.2 million clones, roughly 90% of which appear only once. The sequenced sample consisted of naive CD4+ T cells from PBMCs. These receptors came from a man aged 18 to 35 in good health. Some clones in this sample may be carry-over from other donors' samples. The CDR3 runs from the conserved cysteine through the conserved F or W. The D gene is left open where the match is weak. Size values are once, few and many counts, or a class for expanded clones, and some rows have none.

d_gene: -; abundance: -; j_gene: TRBJ2-3; v_gene: TRBV28; CDR3nt: TGTGCCAGCAGTCGTCCCTGGGCCGGACTCACAGATACGCAGTATTTT; CDR3aa: CASSRPWAGLTDTQYF
d_gene: -; abundance: -; j_gene: TRBJ1-1; v_gene: TRBV6-5; CDR3nt: TGTGCCAGCAGTTACTCTTATACCATGAACACTGAAGCTTTCTTT; CDR3aa: CASSYSYTMNTEAFF
d_gene: -; abundance: -; j_gene: TRBJ1-2; v_gene: TRBV28; CDR3nt: TGTGCCAGCAGTCCCCCCTCGGGCACACGGTTCGGCTACACCTTC; CDR3aa: CASSPPSGTRFGYTF
d_gene: -; abundance: -; j_gene: TRBJ2-7; v_gene: TRBV18; CDR3nt: TGTGCCAGCTCACCACGCTCCAGTACCTACGAGCAGTACTTC; CDR3aa: CASSPRSSTYEQYF
d_gene: -; abundance: -; j_gene: TRBJ2-1; v_gene: TRBV20-1; CDR3nt: TGCAGTGTCTACAATGAGCAGTTCTTC; CDR3aa: CSVYNEQFF
d_gene: -; abundance: -; j_gene: TRBJ2-5; v_gene: TRBV18; CDR3nt: TGTGCCAGCTCACCACCGACAACGAAAGAGACCCAGTACTTC; CDR3aa: CASSPPTTKETQYF
d_gene: TRBD2; abundance: -; j_gene: TRBJ2-1; v_gene: TRBV7-2; CDR3nt: TGTGCCAGCAGCTTACTGCCTAGCGGGCTCGACAATGAGCAGTTCTTC; CDR3aa: CASSLLPSGLDNEQFF
d_gene: -; abundance: -; j_gene: TRBJ2-3; v_gene: TRBV11-2; CDR3nt: TGTGCCAGCAGCCCCGGGCAGGCCACAGATACGCAGTATTTT; CDR3aa: CASSPGQATDTQYF
d_gene: -; abundance: once; j_gene: TRBJ2-1; v_gene: TRBV5-1; CDR3nt: TGCGCCAGCAGCTTGGCCGCCCAGCGAGATGAGCAGTTCTTC; CDR3aa: CASSLAAQRDEQFF
d_gene: TRBD2; abundance: -; j_gene: TRBJ2-3; v_gene: TRBV4-2; CDR3nt: TGTGCCAGCAGCCAATCGGGGGGGGCGGGGTCGAGCACAGATACGCAGTATTTT; CDR3aa: CASSQSGGAGSSTDTQYF
d_gene: -; abundance: -; j_gene: TRBJ2-2; v_gene: TRBV7-9; CDR3nt: TGTGCCAGCAGCTTCTGGGGGTCCGATCAGGGCACCGGGGAGCTGTTTTTT; CDR3aa: CASSFWGSDQGTGELFF
d_gene: -; abundance: -; j_gene: TRBJ2-1; v_gene: TRBV18; CDR3nt: TGTGCCAGCTCACTTGGGACCTCGGGATTAGCCTACAATGAGCAGTTCTTC; CDR3aa: CASSLGTSGLAYNEQFF
d_gene: -; abundance: -; j_gene: TRBJ1-1; v_gene: TRBV7-3; CDR3nt: TGTGCCAGCAGCTTACAGGGAGGAAACACTGAAGCTTTCTTT; CDR3aa: CASSLQGGNTEAFF
d_gene: -; abundance: -; j_gene: TRBJ2-7; v_gene: TRBV29-1; CDR3nt: TGCAGCGTTGAAGGGTTGGAGGAAGGCTCCTACGAGCAGTACTTC; CDR3aa: CSVEGLEEGSYEQYF
d_gene: -; abundance: -; j_gene: TRBJ1-2; v_gene: TRBV11-2; CDR3nt: TGTGCCAGCAGCTTCGACAGCTATGGCTACACCTTC; CDR3aa: CASSFDSYGYTF
d_gene: -; abundance: -; j_gene: TRBJ1-1; v_gene: TRBV7-3; CDR3nt: TGTGCCAGCAGCCCCACGGGGCCCGATGTCACTGAAGCTTTCTTT; CDR3aa: CASSPTGPDVTEAFF
d_gene: TRBD2; abundance: -; j_gene: TRBJ2-2; v_gene: TRBV19; CDR3nt: TGTGCCAGTAGTACGAGGACTAGGAACACCGGGGAGCTGTTTTTT; CDR3aa: CASSTRTRNTGELFF
d_gene: -; abundance: -; j_gene: TRBJ1-5; v_gene: TRBV6-1; CDR3nt: TGTGCCACACGGACCCCCAATCAGCCCCAGCATTTT; CDR3aa: CATRTPNQPQHF
d_gene: -; abundance: -; j_gene: TRBJ2-3; v_gene: TRBV7-8; CDR3nt: TGTGCCAGCAGCTTAGCGCCGGTGGGCAATACGCAGTATTTT; CDR3aa: CASSLAPVGNTQYF
d_gene: -; abundance: -; j_gene: TRBJ2-1; v_gene: TRBV29-1; CDR3nt: TGCAGCTCCCAAGGCGGACCCGGAAACTACAATGAGCAGTTCTTC; CDR3aa: CSSQGGPGNYNEQFF
d_gene: TRBD1; abundance: -; j_gene: TRBJ2-7; v_gene: TRBV7-6; CDR3nt: TGTGCCAGCTCGAAGGGACAGGGAAGCTACGAGCAGTACTTC; CDR3aa: CASSKGQGSYEQYF
d_gene: TRBD2; abundance: -; j_gene: TRBJ2-1; v_gene: TRBV7-3; CDR3nt: TGTGCCAGCAGCAGACATAGCGGGAGCTCCTACAATGAGCAGTTCTTC; CDR3aa: CASSRHSGSSYNEQFF
d_gene: -; abundance: once; j_gene: TRBJ2-1; v_gene: TRBV15; CDR3nt: TGTGCCACCAGCAGAGATATAGCGTCTTCCTACAATGAGCAGTTCTTC; CDR3aa: CATSRDIASSYNEQFF
d_gene: -; abundance: -; j_gene: TRBJ1-5; v_gene: TRBV28; CDR3nt: TGTGCCAGCAGACTGGTCGACCAGCCCCAGCATTTT; CDR3aa: CASRLVDQPQHF
d_gene: TRBD1; abundance: -; j_gene: TRBJ2-1; v_gene: TRBV6-5; CDR3nt: TGTGCCAGCAGTAAAGACAGGGGGTTCTTCAATGAGCAGTTCTTC; CDR3aa: CASSKDRGFFNEQFF
d_gene: -; abundance: -; j_gene: TRBJ2-7; v_gene: TRBV6-5; CDR3nt: TGTGCCAGCAGTTACTGGGCAGACGAGCAGTACTTC; CDR3aa: CASSYWADEQYF
d_gene: TRBD1; abundance: -; j_gene: TRBJ2-5; v_gene: TRBV15; CDR3nt: TGTGCCACCAGCAGACGGGGGACAGGGGACGGGGCCCAGTACTTC; CDR3aa: CATSRRGTGDGAQYF
d_gene: TRBD2; abundance: -; j_gene: TRBJ2-7; v_gene: TRBV29-1; CDR3nt: TGCAGCGTTGCCACTCTGACTAGCCGGGAGCAGTACTTC; CDR3aa: CSVATLTSREQYF
d_gene: -; abundance: -; j_gene: TRBJ1-3; v_gene: TRBV2; CDR3nt: TGTGCCAGCCGACTCCAACCTGGAAACACCATATATTTT; CDR3aa: CASRLQPGNTIYF
d_gene: TRBD2; abundance: -; j_gene: TRBJ2-1; v_gene: TRBV2; CDR3nt: TGTGCCAGCAGTAGGGGACTAGCGGAGCCCAATGAGCAGTTCTTC; CDR3aa: CASSRGLAEPNEQFF
d_gene: -; abundance: -; j_gene: TRBJ2-2; v_gene: TRBV18; CDR3nt: TGTGCCAGCTCACCACTAGCGGAGAACACCGGGGAGCTGTTTTTT; CDR3aa: CASSPLAENTGELFF
d_gene: TRBD2; abundance: -; j_gene: TRBJ2-3; v_gene: TRBV9; CDR3nt: TGTGCCAGCAGCAGTGGGGGGGTTAGCACAGATACGCAGTATTTT; CDR3aa: CASSSGGVSTDTQYF
d_gene: -; abundance: -; j_gene: TRBJ1-3; v_gene: TRBV4-3; CDR3nt: TGCGCCAGCAGCCGAGGACCTGGAAACACCATATATTTT; CDR3aa: CASSRGPGNTIYF
d_gene: TRBD1; abundance: -; j_gene: TRBJ1-6; v_gene: TRBV28; CDR3nt: TGTGCCAGCAGTACCTCGACAGGGGATAATTCACCCCTCCACTTT; CDR3aa: CASSTSTGDNSPLHF